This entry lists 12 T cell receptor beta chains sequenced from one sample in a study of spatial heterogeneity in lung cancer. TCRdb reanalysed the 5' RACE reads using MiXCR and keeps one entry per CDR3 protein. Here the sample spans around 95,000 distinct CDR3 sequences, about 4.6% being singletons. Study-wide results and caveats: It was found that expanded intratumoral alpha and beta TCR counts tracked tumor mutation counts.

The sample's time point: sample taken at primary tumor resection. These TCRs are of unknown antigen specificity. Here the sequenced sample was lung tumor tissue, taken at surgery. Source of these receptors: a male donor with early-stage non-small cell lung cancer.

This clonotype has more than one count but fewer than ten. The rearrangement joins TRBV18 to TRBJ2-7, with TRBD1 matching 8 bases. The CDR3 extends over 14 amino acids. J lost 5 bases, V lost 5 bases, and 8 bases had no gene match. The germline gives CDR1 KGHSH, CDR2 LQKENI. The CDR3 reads CASSSQGGFHEQYF. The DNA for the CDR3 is TGTGCCAGCTCATCACAGGGGGGCTTCCACGAGCAGTACTTC.

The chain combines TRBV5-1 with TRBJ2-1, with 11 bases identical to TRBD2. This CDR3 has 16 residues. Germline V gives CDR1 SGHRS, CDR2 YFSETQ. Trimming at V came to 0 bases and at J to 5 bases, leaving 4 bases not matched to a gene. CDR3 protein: CASSLVLAGGNNEQFF. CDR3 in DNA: TGCGCCAGCAGCTTGGTTTTAGCGGGAGGGAACAATGAGCAGTTCTTC.

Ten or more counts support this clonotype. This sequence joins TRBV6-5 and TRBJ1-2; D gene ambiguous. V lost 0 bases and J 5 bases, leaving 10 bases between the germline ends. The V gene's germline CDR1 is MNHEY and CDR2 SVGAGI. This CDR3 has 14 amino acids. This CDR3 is CASSYSRLSYGYTF. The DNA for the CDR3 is TGTGCCAGCAGTTACTCACGGCTTTCTTATGGCTACACCTTC.

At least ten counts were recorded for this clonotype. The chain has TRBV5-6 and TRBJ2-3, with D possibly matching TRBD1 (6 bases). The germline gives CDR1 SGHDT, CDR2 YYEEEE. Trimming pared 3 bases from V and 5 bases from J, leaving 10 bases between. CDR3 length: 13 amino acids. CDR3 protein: CASSSEGEDTQYF. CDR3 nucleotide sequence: TGTGCCAGCAGCTCCGAGGGGGAAGATACGCAGTATTTT.

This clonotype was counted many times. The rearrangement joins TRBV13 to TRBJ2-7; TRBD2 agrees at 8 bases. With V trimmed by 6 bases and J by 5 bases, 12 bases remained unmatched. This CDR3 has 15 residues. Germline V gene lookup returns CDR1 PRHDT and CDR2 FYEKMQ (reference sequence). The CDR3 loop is CASSLRTAGAHEQYF. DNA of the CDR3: TGTGCCAGCAGTTTAAGAACAGCGGGAGCCCACGAGCAGTACTTC.

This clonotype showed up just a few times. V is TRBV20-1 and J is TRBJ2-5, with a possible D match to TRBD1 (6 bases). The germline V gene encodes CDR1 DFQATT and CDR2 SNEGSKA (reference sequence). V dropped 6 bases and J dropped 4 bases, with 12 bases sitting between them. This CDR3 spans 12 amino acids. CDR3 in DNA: TGCAGTGCCCAGGACAGTTTAGAGACCCAGTACTTC. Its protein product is CSAQDSLETQYF.

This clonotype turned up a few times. CDR3 region: CASSLGAGSSYEQYF. In nucleotides, the CDR3 is TGTGCCAGCAGTCTCGGAGCGGGGAGCTCCTACGAGCAGTACTTC. The chain carries TRBV2 and TRBJ2-7, with TRBD2 matching over 7 bases. Germline V CDR1 and CDR2: SNHLY, FYNNEI. The CDR3 runs 15 residues. V lost 5 bases, J lost 0 bases, and 7 bases stayed unmatched.

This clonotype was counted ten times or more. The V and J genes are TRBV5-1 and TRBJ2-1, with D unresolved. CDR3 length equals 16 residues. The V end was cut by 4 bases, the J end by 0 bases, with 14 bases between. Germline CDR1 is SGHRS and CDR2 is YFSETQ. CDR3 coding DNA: TGCGCCAGCAGCCCGATTGCCGGATACTCCTACAATGAGCAGTTCTTC. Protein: CASSPIAGYSYNEQFF. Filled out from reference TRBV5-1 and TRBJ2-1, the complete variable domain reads KAGVTQTPRYLIKTRGQQVTLSCSPISGHRSVSWYQQTPGQGLQFLFEYFSETQRNKGNFPGRFSGRQFSNSRSEMNVSTLELGDSALYLCASSPIAGYSYNEQFFGPGTRLTVL.

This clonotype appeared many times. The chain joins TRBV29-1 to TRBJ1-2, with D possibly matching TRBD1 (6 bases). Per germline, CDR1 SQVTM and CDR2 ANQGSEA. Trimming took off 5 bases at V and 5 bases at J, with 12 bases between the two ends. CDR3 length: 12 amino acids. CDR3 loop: CSVRQEPYGYTF. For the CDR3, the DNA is TGCAGCGTTAGACAGGAACCATATGGCTACACCTTC.

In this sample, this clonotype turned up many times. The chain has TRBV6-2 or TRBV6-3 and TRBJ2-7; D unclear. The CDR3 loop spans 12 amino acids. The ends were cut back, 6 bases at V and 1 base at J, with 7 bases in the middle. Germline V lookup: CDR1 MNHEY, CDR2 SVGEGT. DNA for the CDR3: TGTGCCAGCAGAGGCCTGTCCTACGAGCAGTACTTC. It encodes CASRGLSYEQYF.

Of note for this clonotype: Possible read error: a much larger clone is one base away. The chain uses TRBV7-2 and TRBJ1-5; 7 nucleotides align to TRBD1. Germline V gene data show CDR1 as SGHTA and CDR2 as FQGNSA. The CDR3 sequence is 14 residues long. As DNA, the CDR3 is TGTGTCAGCAGCACGACAGGGAGGGATCAGCCCCAGCATTTT. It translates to CVSSTTGRDQPQHF.

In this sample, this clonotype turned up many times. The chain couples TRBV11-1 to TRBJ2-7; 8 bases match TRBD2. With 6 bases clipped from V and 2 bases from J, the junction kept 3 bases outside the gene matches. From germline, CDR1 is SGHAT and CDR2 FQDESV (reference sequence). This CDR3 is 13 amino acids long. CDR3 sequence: CASRTGLAYEQYF. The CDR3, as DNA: TGTGCCAGCAGAACGGGACTAGCCTACGAGCAGTACTTC.